Following are 30 T cell receptor beta chains from one sample sequenced in a study of T cell repertoires in cytomegalovirus infection. TCRdb processed the reads anew with MiXCR; each CDR3 protein has one entry. The sample has 150,000 or so distinct CDR3 sequences, about 22% seen once; the top ten hold roughly 25%. The antigens these receptors bind are not known. Source: CD8+ T cells from cultured PBMCs, taken from culture after CMV antigen stimulation. Receptors were obtained from a human donor in good health (CMV status not recorded). Some clones in this sample may be carry-over from other donors' samples.

This clonotype occurred a few times. V is TRBV7-6 and J is TRBJ1-2; D may be TRBD1 (6 bases). Trimming stripped 5 bases from V and 8 bases from J, with 15 bases between. The germline CDR1 and CDR2 sequences are SGHVS and FNYEAQ. The CDR3 is 13 amino acids. CDR3 DNA sequence: TGTGCCAGCAGCAGGAGTGGGGGCGACGGCTACACCTTC. As protein: CASSRSGGDGYTF.

This clonotype was seen a few times. V and J are TRBV6-1 and TRBJ1-5; 7 bases map to TRBD1. This CDR3 contains 16 residues. The germline CDR1 and CDR2 sequences are MNHNS and SASEGT. Trimming took 4 bases from V and 0 from J; bases not matched to a gene: 6. The CDR3, as DNA: TGTGCCAGCAGTGGGACAGGTCCTCTTAGCAATCAGCCCCAGCATTTT. This translates into CASSGTGPLSNQPQHF.

This clonotype was counted a single time. The chain carries TRBV7-3 and TRBJ2-5, with 7 nucleotides matching TRBD2. The CDR3 is made up of 14 amino acids. Germline CDR1 is SGHTA and CDR2 is FQGTGA. After removal of 2 bases from V and 5 bases from J, the junction contained 5 bases not matched to a gene. CDR3 sequence (DNA): TGTGCCAGCAGCTTAGGGGGGGAAGTGGAGACCCAGTACTTC. Protein product: CASSLGGEVETQYF. Filled out from reference TRBV7-3 and TRBJ2-5, the complete variable domain reads GAGVSQTPSNKVTEKGKYVELRCDPISGHTALYWYRQSLGQGPEFLIYFQGTGAADDSGLPNDRFFAVRPEGSVSTLKIQRTERGDSAVYLCASSLGGEVETQYFGPGTRLLVL.

This clonotype has more than one count but fewer than ten. The chain carries TRBV20-1 and TRBJ1-4, with D tentatively TRBD1 (6 bases). Germline CDR1 reads DFQATT; CDR2 reads SNEGSKA (reference sequence). Trimming took off 5 bases at V and 6 bases at J, with 22 bases between the two ends. This CDR3 spans 16 amino acids. This chain's CDR3 is CSAYDGQTVEDEKLFF. The CDR3 bases are TGCAGTGCTTATGACGGACAGACGGTCGAGGATGAAAAACTGTTTTTT.

The chain links TRBV10-3 to TRBJ2-1; the D call may be TRBD1 or TRBD2 (5 bases each). From germline, CDR1 is ENHRY and CDR2 SYGVKD. Deletions cut 2 bases from V and 12 bases from J, with 14 bases between. The length of the CDR3 is 13 residues. CDR3 sequence reads: CAISEKNVGGQFF. DNA of the CDR3: TGTGCCATCAGTGAGAAAAACGTTGGGGGGCAGTTCTTC.

The table lists this clonotype with many counts. The chain has TRBV6-5 and TRBJ1-5, with a tentative D call TRBD1 (6 bases). The V gene lost 0 bases and the J gene lost 7 bases, with 13 bases spanning the gap. The germline V gene encodes CDR1 MNHEY and CDR2 SVGAGI. This CDR3 region has 15 residues. CDR3 residues: CASSYSGGPGQPQHF. Here the CDR3 DNA reads TGTGCCAGCAGTTACTCAGGGGGGCCAGGGCAGCCCCAGCATTTT.

The V and J genes are TRBV7-3 and TRBJ1-1; D gene uncertain. This CDR3 has 15 amino acids. The V gene's germline CDR1 is SGHTA and CDR2 FQGTGA. V shed 1 base and J shed 2 bases, with 11 bases lying between them. The CDR3 nucleotides read TGTGCCAGCAGCTTAAATGGCGACACTAACACTGAAGCTTTCTTT. Its protein is CASSLNGDTNTEAFF.

The rearrangement joins TRBV7-3 to TRBJ2-5; D is possibly TRBD2 (7 bases). V was trimmed by 1 base and J by 2 bases, leaving 17 bases between them. Germline CDR1 is SGHTA and CDR2 is FQGTGA. The CDR3 extends over 17 amino acids. The CDR3 here is CASSLNERGGVQETQYF. Here the CDR3 DNA reads TGTGCCAGCAGCTTAAACGAAAGGGGGGGAGTGCAAGAGACCCAGTACTTC.

In its sample, this clonotype was seen once. The chain uses TRBV19 and TRBJ2-3; maybe TRBD1 (5 bases). Germline values: CDR1 LNHDA, CDR2 SQIVND (reference sequence). Trimming stripped 5 bases from V and 3 bases from J, with 18 bases between. CDR3 length: 16 amino acids. DNA of the CDR3: TGTGCCAGTAGTTCGTCAAATCTCAGGGCAACAGATACGCAGTATTTT. Its protein product is CASSSSNLRATDTQYF.

This clonotype was counted only a few times. Here the CDR3 reads CASSYSGGIEKLFF. CDR3 in DNA: TGTGCCAGCAGTTACTCGGGGGGGATTGAAAAACTGTTTTTT. J is TRBJ1-4 and V is TRBV6-5, with a possible D match to TRBD1 (5 bases). The length of the CDR3 is 14 residues. The germline V gene has CDR1 MNHEY and CDR2 SVGAGI. Trimming took 0 bases from V and 7 from J, leaving 9 bases between them.

V and J are TRBV7-9 and TRBJ1-3; D remains ambiguous. CDR3 length: 14 residues. CDR1 and CDR2 from the germline V gene are SEHNR and FQNEAQ (reference sequence). V was pared by 1 base and J by 4 bases, with 8 bases between. In DNA form, the CDR3 reads TGTGCCAGCAGCTTAGTCGACGAGGGAAACACCATATATTTT. Translation: CASSLVDEGNTIYF.

The V and J genes are TRBV7-3 and TRBJ1-2, with a weak D call TRBD1 (5 bases). The length of the CDR3 is 14 residues. With 5 bases removed from V and 5 bases from J, the gap between germline ends came to 15 bases. From germline, CDR1 is SGHTA and CDR2 FQGTGA. CDR3 sequence reads: CASSPNGGAYGYTF. The CDR3 nucleotides read TGTGCCAGCAGCCCCAACGGGGGAGCTTATGGCTACACCTTC.

This clonotype was seen more than once but under ten times. This chain joins TRBV4-1 and TRBJ2-6; no reliable D call. CDR3 length: 15 amino acids. V was clipped by 4 bases and J by 0 bases, with 7 bases between them. CDR1 and CDR2 from the germline V gene are MGHRA and YSYEKL. DNA for the CDR3: TGCGCCAGCAGCCTGAGAAACTCTGGGGCCAACGTCCTGACTTTC. It encodes CASSLRNSGANVLTF.

Only a few counts were recorded for this clonotype. The chain uses TRBV27 and TRBJ1-1, with D possibly TRBD1 on 5 matching bases. The CDR3 sequence is 15 residues long. Deletions cut 4 bases from V and 5 bases from J, with 17 bases between. CDR1 and CDR2 from the germline V gene are MNHEY and SMNVEV (reference sequence). CDR3 bases: TGTGCCAGCAGTTCCCAAAGGGGAGTAGATACTGAAGCTTTCTTT. Amino acids: CASSSQRGVDTEAFF.

This clonotype has a handful of counts. This chain connects TRBV12-3 or TRBV12-4 to TRBJ1-2; 10 bases line up with TRBD1. V lost 6 bases, J lost 8 bases, and 6 bases stayed unmatched. The CDR3 contains 13 residues. The CDR3 nucleotides read TGTGCCAGCAGGACGACAGGGGGCTTCGGCTACACCTTC. This codes for CASRTTGGFGYTF.

The rearrangement links TRBV6-1 to TRBJ1-5; D remains unclear. CDR1 MNHNS and CDR2 SASEGT come from the germline V gene. V gave up 2 bases and J gave up 4 bases, with 12 bases separating them. The CDR3 is made up of 15 amino acids. In nucleotides, the CDR3 is TGTGCCAGCAGTGAAAGGGTTGGTTTGAATCAGCCCCAGCATTTT. Translating it yields CASSERVGLNQPQHF.

The chain is built from TRBV7-2 and TRBJ2-7, with 9 bases matching TRBD1. In germline, CDR1 is SGHTA, CDR2 FQGNSA. This CDR3 is 14 amino acids long. V lost 3 bases, J lost 2 bases, and 2 bases stayed unmatched. CDR3 nucleotide sequence: TGTGCCAGCAGCTTTGACAGGGGGACCTACGAGCAGTACTTC. It encodes CASSFDRGTYEQYF. Using reference TRBV7-2 and TRBJ2-7 for the parts outside the CDR3, the full variable domain is GAGVSQSPSNKVTEKGKDVELRCDPISGHTALYWYRQSLGQGLEFLIYFQGNSAPDKSGLPSDRFSAERTGGSVSTLTIQRTQQEDSAVYLCASSFDRGTYEQYFGPGTRLTVT.

The rearrangement links TRBV7-2 to TRBJ1-1, with D unclear. In germline, CDR1 is SGHTA, CDR2 FQGNSA. Trimming cost V 0 bases and J 8 bases, with 16 bases left between them. The CDR3 is made up of 15 amino acids. The CDR3: CASSLARKRETEAFF. Written as DNA, the CDR3 is TGTGCCAGCAGCTTAGCGAGGAAAAGGGAAACAGAAGCTTTCTTT.

The J gene is TRBJ2-7, the V gene TRBV11-2, with unresolved D. The CDR3 spans 11 residues. Trimming shortened V by 4 bases and J by 6 bases, and 7 bases separated the two germline ends. In germline, CDR1 is SGHAT, CDR2 FQNNGV. The DNA for the CDR3 is TGTGCCAGCAGCTCCCAAAGCGAGCAGTACTTC. Its translation is CASSSQSEQYF.

The rearrangement joins TRBV12-3 or TRBV12-4 to TRBJ2-6, with D unresolved. CDR3 size: 15 residues. Trimming shortened V by 5 bases and J by 5 bases, and 13 bases separated the two germline ends. CDR3 amino acids: CASSLDEIWANVLTF. CDR3 sequence (DNA): TGTGCCAGCAGTCTGGACGAGATCTGGGCCAACGTCCTGACTTTC.

The V and J genes are TRBV10-2 and TRBJ1-2, with a weak D call TRBD1 (6 bases). V lost 3 bases to trimming and J lost 7 bases, with 21 bases between them. The germline V gene encodes CDR1 WSHSY and CDR2 SAAADI. The CDR3 runs 16 residues. In nucleotides, the CDR3 is TGCGCCAGCAGTGACTTAGTCGGGGAAAGGACAGCTGGCTACACCTTC. Protein product: CASSDLVGERTAGYTF.

The CDR3 sequence: CASSHRLGGYEQYF. As DNA, the CDR3 is TGCGCCAGCAGTCATCGACTCGGCGGATACGAGCAGTACTTC. The chain links TRBV4-1 to TRBJ2-7; D unclear. Germline V gene sequence: CDR1 MGHRA, CDR2 YSYEKL. This CDR3 comprises 14 residues. The ends were cut back, 6 bases at V and 4 bases at J, with 16 bases in the middle.

This clonotype showed up just a few times. The chain couples TRBV7-6 to TRBJ1-1; 7 bases align to TRBD1. The V gene end was trimmed by 3 bases and the J gene end by 3 bases; junction bases not matched to a gene: 1. This CDR3 has 13 residues. Looked up from germline, CDR1 is SGHVS and CDR2 is FNYEAQ. The CDR3 is CASSFTGDTEAFF. CDR3 nucleotides: TGTGCCAGCAGCTTTACAGGGGACACTGAAGCTTTCTTT.

In its sample, this clonotype was seen a few times. V is TRBV6-2 or TRBV6-3 and J is TRBJ2-7; D is perhaps TRBD2 (5 bases). Germline CDR1 and CDR2: MNHEY and SVGEGT. Deletions cut 2 bases from V and 7 bases from J, with 12 bases between. The CDR3 has 13 amino acids. In DNA form, the CDR3 reads TGTGCCAGCAGTTACGCTAATCGGAGGGAGCAGTACTTC. The encoded protein is CASSYANRREQYF.

J is TRBJ2-1 and V is TRBV7-2, with TRBD1 matching over 7 bases. From germline, CDR1 is SGHTA and CDR2 FQGNSA. V trimming: 1 base; J trimming: 3 bases; junction bases outside the gene matches: 12. The CDR3 covers 18 residues. The CDR3 DNA follows: TGTGCCAGCAGCTTAGATCTAGGGGGACAGACTAACTACAATGAGCAGTTCTTC. It is translated as CASSLDLGGQTNYNEQFF.

The chain has TRBV7-2 and TRBJ1-4; D gene unclear. V was trimmed by 5 bases and J by 5 bases, leaving 15 bases between them. The CDR3 loop spans 15 amino acids. In germline, CDR1 is SGHTA, CDR2 FQGNSA. Here the CDR3 reads CASSQVLVENEKLFF. The CDR3, as DNA: TGTGCCAGCAGCCAAGTTTTAGTAGAGAATGAAAAACTGTTTTTT.

The V and J genes are TRBV19 and TRBJ2-5, with 9 bases identical to TRBD1. The CDR3 is 15 amino acids. Germline CDR1 is LNHDA and CDR2 is SQIVND (reference sequence). V lost 6 bases, J lost 4 bases, and 9 bases stayed unmatched. CDR3 residues: CASSIYSDRGETQYF. The CDR3 DNA is TGTGCCAGTAGCATCTATTCGGACAGGGGAGAGACCCAGTACTTC.

V usage is TRBV6-5 and J usage is TRBJ2-3; D possibly corresponds to TRBD1 (6 bases). Trimming took off 6 bases at V and 1 base at J, with 14 bases between the two ends. The CDR3 runs to 15 residues. Germline assignment: CDR1 MNHEY and CDR2 SVGAGI. As DNA, the CDR3 is TGTGCCAGCAGCTTACAGGGATGGGGCACAGATACGCAGTATTTT. This translates into CASSLQGWGTDTQYF.

This clonotype appeared a few times. The chain recombines TRBV4-1 with TRBJ1-6; unclear D gene. The CDR3 is made up of 17 amino acids. Germline lookup yields CDR1 MGHRA and CDR2 YSYEKL. Trimming stripped 0 bases from V and 0 bases from J, with 9 bases between. CDR3 in amino acids: CASSQDPSSSYNSPLHF. CDR3 nucleotides: TGCGCCAGCAGCCAAGATCCGTCGAGCTCCTATAATTCACCCCTCCACTTT.

The chain has TRBV27 and TRBJ2-7; tentatively, D is TRBD1 (6 bases). CDR1 MNHEY and CDR2 SMNVEV come from the germline V gene (reference sequence). The CDR3 loop spans 13 amino acids. Trimming shortened V by 10 bases and J by 0 bases, and 13 bases separated the two germline ends. The CDR3 DNA sequence: TGTGCCACGGGGACACTTAGCTCCTACGAGCAGTACTTC. Protein: CATGTLSSYEQYF.